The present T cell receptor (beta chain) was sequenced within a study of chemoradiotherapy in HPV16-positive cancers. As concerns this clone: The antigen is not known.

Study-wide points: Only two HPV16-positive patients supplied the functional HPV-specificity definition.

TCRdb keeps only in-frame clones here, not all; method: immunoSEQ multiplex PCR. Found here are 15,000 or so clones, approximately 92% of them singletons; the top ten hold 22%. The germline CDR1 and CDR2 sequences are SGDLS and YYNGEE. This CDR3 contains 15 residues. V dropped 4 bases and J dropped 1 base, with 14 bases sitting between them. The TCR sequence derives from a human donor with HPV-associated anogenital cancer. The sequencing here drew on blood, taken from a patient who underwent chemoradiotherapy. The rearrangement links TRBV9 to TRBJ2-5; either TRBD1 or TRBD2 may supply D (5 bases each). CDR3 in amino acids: CASSPRETFQETQYF. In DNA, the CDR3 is TGTGCCAGCAGCCCCAGGGAGACCTTCCAAGAGACCCAGTACTTC.